The clone carrying this T cell receptor (beta chain) was recorded a few times. Its antigen is unidentified. These data come from a study of T cell repertoires in cytomegalovirus infection. Overall study: Matching HLA type and CMV infection were both indicated by public TCR beta signatures.

TCRdb re-called the reads through MiXCR, storing one row per CDR3 protein. The sample yields around 94,000 distinct CDR3 sequences, about 17% seen once. Overall study results and limits: The ex vivo response showed dominance by HLA-C-restricted CMV-specific TCR beta clonotypes. Identification of carriers of CMV plus the relevant HLA was performed using cumulative public TCR beta family frequency.

Sequenced input: PBMCs. This TCR was sampled from a human donor in good health (CMV status not recorded). Some clones in this sample may be carry-over from other donors' samples.

The CDR3 DNA reads as TGTGCCAGCAGTTTACGGGGGTCAGTGTGGGAGCAGTACTTC. Translation: CASSLRGSVWEQYF. V usage is TRBV27 and J usage is TRBJ2-7, with D perhaps matching TRBD2 (6 bases). V gave up 2 bases and J gave up 7 bases, with 15 bases separating them. CDR1 is MNHEY, CDR2 SMNVEV, per germline (reference sequence). This CDR3 contains 14 residues.